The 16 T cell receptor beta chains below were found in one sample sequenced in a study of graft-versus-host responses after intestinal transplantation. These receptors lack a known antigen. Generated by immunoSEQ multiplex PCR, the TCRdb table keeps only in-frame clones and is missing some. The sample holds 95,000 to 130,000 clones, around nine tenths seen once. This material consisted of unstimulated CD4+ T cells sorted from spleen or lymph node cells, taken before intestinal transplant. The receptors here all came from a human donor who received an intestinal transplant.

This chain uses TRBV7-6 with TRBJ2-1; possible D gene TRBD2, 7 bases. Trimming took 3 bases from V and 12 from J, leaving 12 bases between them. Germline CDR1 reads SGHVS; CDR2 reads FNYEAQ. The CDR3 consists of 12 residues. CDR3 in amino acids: CASSFGGRVQFF. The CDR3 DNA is TGTGCCAGCAGCTTCGGGGGGCGGGTGCAGTTCTTC.

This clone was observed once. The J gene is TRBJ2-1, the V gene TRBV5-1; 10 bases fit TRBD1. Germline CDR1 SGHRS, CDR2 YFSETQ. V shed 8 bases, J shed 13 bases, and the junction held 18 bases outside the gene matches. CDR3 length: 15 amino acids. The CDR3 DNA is TGCGCCAGTACCGACCGGGACAGGGGTAATTTCTCCCAGTTCTTC. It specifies CASTDRDRGNFSQFF.

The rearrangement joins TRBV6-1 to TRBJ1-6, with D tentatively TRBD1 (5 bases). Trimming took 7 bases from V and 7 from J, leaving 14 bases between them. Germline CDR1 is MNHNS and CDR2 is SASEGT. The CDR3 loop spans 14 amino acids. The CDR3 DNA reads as TGTGCCAGCACCCGTGGGGGGAGCAATTCACCCCTCCACTTT. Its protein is CASTRGGSNSPLHF.

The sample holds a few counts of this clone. The CDR3 region is CASSYGDRGYEQYF. The CDR3 DNA sequence: TGTGCCAGCAGTTACGGGGACAGGGGGTACGAGCAGTACTTC. The chain uses TRBV6-6 and TRBJ2-7, with TRBD1 matching over 11 bases. The CDR3 covers 14 residues. Germline values: CDR1 MNHNY, CDR2 SVGAGI (reference sequence). V dropped 2 bases and J dropped 4; count of bases not matched to a gene: 1.

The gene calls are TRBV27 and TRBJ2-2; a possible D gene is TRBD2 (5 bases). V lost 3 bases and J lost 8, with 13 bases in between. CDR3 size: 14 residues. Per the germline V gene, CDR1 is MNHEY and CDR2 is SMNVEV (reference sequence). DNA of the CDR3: TGTGCCAGCAGTTTGACCGGGGTTCTGGGGGAGCTGTTTTTT. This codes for CASSLTGVLGELFF.

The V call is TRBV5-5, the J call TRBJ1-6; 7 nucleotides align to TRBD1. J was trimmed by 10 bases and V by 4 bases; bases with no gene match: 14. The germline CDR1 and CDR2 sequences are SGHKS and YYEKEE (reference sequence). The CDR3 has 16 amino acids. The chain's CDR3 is CASSTAAQGLVSPLHF. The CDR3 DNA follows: TGTGCCAGCAGCACGGCGGCACAGGGGCTTGTGTCACCCCTCCACTTT.

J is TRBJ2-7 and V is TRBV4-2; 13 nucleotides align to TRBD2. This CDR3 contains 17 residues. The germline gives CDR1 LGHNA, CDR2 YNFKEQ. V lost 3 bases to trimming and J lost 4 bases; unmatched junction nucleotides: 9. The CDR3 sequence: CASSHGGLAGSIYEQYF. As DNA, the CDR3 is TGTGCCAGCAGCCATGGGGGACTAGCGGGATCGATTTACGAGCAGTACTTC.

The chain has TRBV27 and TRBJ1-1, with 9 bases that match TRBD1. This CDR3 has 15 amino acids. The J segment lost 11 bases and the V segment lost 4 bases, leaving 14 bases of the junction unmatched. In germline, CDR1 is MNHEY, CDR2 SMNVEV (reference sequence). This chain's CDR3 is CASSSLSTGGWGAFF. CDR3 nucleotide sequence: TGTGCCAGCAGTTCTCTCTCAACAGGGGGCTGGGGGGCTTTCTTT.

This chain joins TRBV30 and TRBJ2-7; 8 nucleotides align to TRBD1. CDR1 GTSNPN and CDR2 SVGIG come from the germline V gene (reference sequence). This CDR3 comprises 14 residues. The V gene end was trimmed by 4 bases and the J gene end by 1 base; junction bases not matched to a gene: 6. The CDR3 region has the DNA TGTGCCTGGAAGGAAACAGGGGGATCCTACGAGCAGTACTTC. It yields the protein CAWKETGGSYEQYF. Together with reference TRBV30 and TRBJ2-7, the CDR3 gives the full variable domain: SQTIHQWPATLVQPVGSPLSLECTVEGTSNPNLYWYRQAAGRGLQLLFYSVGIGQISSEVPQNLSASRPQDRQFILSSKKLLLSDSGFYLCAWKETGGSYEQYFGPGTRLTVT.

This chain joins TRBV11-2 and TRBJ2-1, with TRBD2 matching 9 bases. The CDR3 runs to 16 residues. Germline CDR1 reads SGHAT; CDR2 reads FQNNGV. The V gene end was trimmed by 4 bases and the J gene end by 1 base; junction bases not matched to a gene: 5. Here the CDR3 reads CASSSTSGGSYNEQFF. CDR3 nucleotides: TGTGCCAGCAGCTCGACTAGCGGAGGGTCCTACAATGAGCAGTTCTTC.

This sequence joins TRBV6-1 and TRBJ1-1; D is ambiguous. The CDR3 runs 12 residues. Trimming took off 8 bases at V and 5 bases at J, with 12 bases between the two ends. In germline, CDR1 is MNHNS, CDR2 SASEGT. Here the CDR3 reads CASESGLTEAFF. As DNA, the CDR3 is TGTGCCAGCGAGTCGGGGTTGACTGAAGCTTTCTTT.

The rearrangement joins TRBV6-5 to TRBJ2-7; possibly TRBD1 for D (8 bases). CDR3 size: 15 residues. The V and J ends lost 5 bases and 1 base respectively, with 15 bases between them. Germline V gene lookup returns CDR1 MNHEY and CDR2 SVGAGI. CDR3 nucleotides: TGTGCCAGCAGTAACAAACAGGGGGGGTCCTACGAGCAGTACTTC. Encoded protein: CASSNKQGGSYEQYF.

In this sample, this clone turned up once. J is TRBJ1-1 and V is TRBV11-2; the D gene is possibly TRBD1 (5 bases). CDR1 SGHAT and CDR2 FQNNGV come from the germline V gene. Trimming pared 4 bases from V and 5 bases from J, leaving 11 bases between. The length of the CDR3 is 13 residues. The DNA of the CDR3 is TGTGCCAGCAGCTGGGGGGGGGTAACTGAAGCTTTCTTT. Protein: CASSWGGVTEAFF.

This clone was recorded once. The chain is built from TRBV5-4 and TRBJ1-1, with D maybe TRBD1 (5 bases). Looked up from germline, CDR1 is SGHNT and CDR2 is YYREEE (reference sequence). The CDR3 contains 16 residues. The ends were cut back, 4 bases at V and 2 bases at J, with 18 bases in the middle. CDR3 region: CASSQDIGGENTEAFF. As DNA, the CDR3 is TGTGCCAGCAGCCAAGATATAGGAGGGGAAAACACTGAAGCTTTCTTT.

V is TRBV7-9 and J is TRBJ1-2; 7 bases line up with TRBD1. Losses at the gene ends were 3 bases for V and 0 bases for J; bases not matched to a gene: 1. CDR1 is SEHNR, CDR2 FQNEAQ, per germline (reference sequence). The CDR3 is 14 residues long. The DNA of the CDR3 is TGTGCCAGCAGCTTCGGGACAGCTAACTATGGCTACACCTTC. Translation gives CASSFGTANYGYTF.

This CDR3 reads CASSLARTGDEQFF. The CDR3 bases are TGTGCCAGCAGCTTAGCCCGCACAGGGGATGAGCAGTTCTTC. The rearrangement links TRBV11-2 to TRBJ2-1; 7 nucleotides agree with TRBD1. Per the germline V gene, CDR1 is SGHAT and CDR2 is FQNNGV. V was clipped by 1 base and J by 8 bases; unmatched bases: 5. CDR3 size: 14 residues.